Below are 14 T cell receptor beta chains sequenced from a single sample in a study of blood T cell repertoires in COVID-19. Measured with immunoSEQ multiplex PCR; TCRdb has only the in-frame clones, and not every one. The repertoire holds some 120,000 clones, with 85% to 90% as singletons. The specimen sequenced was peripheral blood. These receptors originate from a man aged 55 to 69 with acute or convalescent COVID-19.

The chain recombines TRBV7-9 with TRBJ2-2, with D maybe TRBD1 (6 bases). This CDR3 is 15 amino acids long. Germline assignment: CDR1 SEHNR and CDR2 FQNEAQ (reference sequence). V shed 5 bases and J shed 6 bases, with 16 bases lying between them. CDR3 coding DNA: TGTGCCAGCAGCCCGGATTCGACAGGCGCCGGGGAGCTGTTTTTT. Its translation: CASSPDSTGAGELFF.

V is TRBV11-1 and J is TRBJ2-5; 9 nucleotides line up with TRBD2. The CDR3 covers 15 residues. Germline loops: CDR1 SGHAT, CDR2 FQDESV (reference sequence). Germline trimming cut 3 bases from V and 5 bases from J; bases unmatched to any gene: 7. In DNA form, the CDR3 reads TGTGCCAGCAGCTTGAGTAGCGGGAGCGGGGAGACCCAGTACTTC. Translated: CASSLSSGSGETQYF.

This clone has only a few counts. The V and J genes are TRBV11-2 and TRBJ2-5, with 9 bases fitting TRBD1. CDR3 length equals 16 residues. Germline lookup yields CDR1 SGHAT and CDR2 FQNNGV. Trimming removed 5 bases from V and 5 bases from J; junction bases left unmatched: 12. The CDR3 region is CASSANSGTGMETQYF. The CDR3 nucleotides read TGTGCCAGCAGCGCAAACTCCGGGACAGGGATGGAGACCCAGTACTTC.

V gene TRBV5-1 combines with J gene TRBJ1-1; a possible D gene is TRBD1 (6 bases). The V end lost 1 base, the J end lost 3 bases, and 10 bases lay between the germline ends. This CDR3 is built from 14 residues. Germline CDR1 and CDR2: SGHRS and YFSETQ. CDR3 region: CASSLQGPDTEAFF. The CDR3 DNA is TGCGCCAGCAGCTTGCAGGGGCCGGACACTGAAGCTTTCTTT.

CDR3 bases: TGTGCCAGCTCATCCTCCCCTGGTGGTTTTCGGGTTGAAACTGAAGCTTTCTTT. This sequence encodes CASSSSPGGFRVETEAFF. The J gene is TRBJ1-1, the V gene TRBV18, with D unresolved. V was pared by 5 bases and J by 5 bases, with 27 bases between. From germline, CDR1 is KGHSH and CDR2 LQKENI. The CDR3 has 18 residues.

V gene TRBV5-1 combines with J gene TRBJ2-7; the D gene is possibly TRBD1 (5 bases). Deletions cut 0 bases from V and 2 bases from J, with 9 bases between. Germline V gene lookup returns CDR1 SGHRS and CDR2 YFSETQ. This CDR3 region has 14 residues. The CDR3 protein is CASSLDVTAYEQYF. The CDR3 DNA follows: TGCGCCAGCAGCTTGGACGTGACAGCCTACGAGCAGTACTTC. Using reference TRBV5-1 and TRBJ2-7 for the parts outside the CDR3, the full variable domain is KAGVTQTPRYLIKTRGQQVTLSCSPISGHRSVSWYQQTPGQGLQFLFEYFSETQRNKGNFPGRFSGRQFSNSRSEMNVSTLELGDSALYLCASSLDVTAYEQYFGPGTRLTVT.

V usage is TRBV25-1 and J usage is TRBJ2-7, with TRBD2 matching over 8 bases. The CDR3 covers 15 residues. Germline-derived CDR1 and CDR2 are MGHDK and SYGVNS. The CDR3 DNA follows: TGTGCAACAAAGGGGAGCGGGAGCGACTCCTACGAGCAGTACTTC. The encoded protein is CATKGSGSDSYEQYF.

The genes are TRBV6-5 and TRBJ2-2; a weak D match, TRBD1 (6 bases). CDR1 is MNHEY and CDR2 is SVGAGI in the germline V gene. The CDR3 covers 14 residues. The V end was cut by 6 bases, the J end by 0 bases, with 8 bases between. The chain's CDR3 is CASRQGANTGELFF. The CDR3 region has the DNA TGTGCCAGCAGACAGGGCGCGAACACCGGGGAGCTGTTTTTT.

V and J are TRBV11-2 and TRBJ2-1; maybe TRBD2 (6 bases). V lost 8 bases and J lost 8, with 13 bases in between. The CDR3 consists of 12 residues. CDR1 is SGHAT, CDR2 FQNNGV, per germline. CDR3 amino acids: CASSGAGYEQFF. As DNA, the CDR3 is TGTGCCAGCTCGGGCGCGGGGTATGAGCAGTTCTTC.

The V call is TRBV4-2, the J call TRBJ2-6, with TRBD1 matching 7 bases. Germline CDR1 is LGHNA and CDR2 is YNFKEQ. V shed 0 bases, J shed 0 bases, and the junction held 8 bases outside the gene matches. This CDR3 contains 19 residues. CDR3 protein: CASSQDWGQKSSGANVLTF. In DNA, the CDR3 is TGTGCCAGCAGCCAAGATTGGGGACAGAAAAGCTCTGGGGCCAACGTCCTGACTTTC.

The V call is TRBV5-1, the J call TRBJ2-6; 11 bases map to TRBD1. J lost 4 bases, V lost 4 bases, and 7 bases had no gene match. Germline V gene lookup returns CDR1 SGHRS and CDR2 YFSETQ. The CDR3 runs to 17 residues. The CDR3 nucleotides are TGCGCCAGCAGCCGCGGGACAGGGGGGCCAGGGGCCAACGTCCTGACTTTC. It encodes CASSRGTGGPGANVLTF.

The CDR3 bases are TGTGCCAGCAGTTTTTTTCTTTTGTCCATCGGACAGGGGGCGCGTAATGAGCAGTTCTTC. Translating it yields CASSFFLLSIGQGARNEQFF. J is TRBJ2-1 and V is TRBV6-2 or TRBV6-3; 11 nucleotides match TRBD1. J was trimmed by 7 bases and V by 4 bases; bases with no gene match: 21. The CDR3 spans 20 residues. Germline V gene sequence: CDR1 MNHEY, CDR2 SVGEGT.

The CDR3 nucleotides are TGTGCCAGCAGTGAAAGGGGGCAGGGGATAGTAGATACGCAGTATTTT. Its protein is CASSERGQGIVDTQYF. The chain combines TRBV2 with TRBJ2-3; 7 bases line up with TRBD1. This CDR3 is 16 amino acids long. With 2 bases clipped from V and 5 bases from J, the junction kept 10 bases outside the gene matches. CDR1 SNHLY and CDR2 FYNNEI come from the germline V gene.

As concerns this clone: Other DNA sequences of this sample code for an identical CDR3. The chain employs TRBV28 and TRBJ1-4, with a tentative D call TRBD1 (5 bases). Germline CDR1 is MDHEN and CDR2 is SYDVKM. V shed 5 bases and J shed 4 bases, with 14 bases lying between them. This CDR3 is 15 amino acids long. CDR3 region: CASSLGGEVNEKLFF. CDR3 DNA sequence: TGTGCCAGCAGTCTCGGGGGGGAGGTTAATGAAAAACTGTTTTTT.